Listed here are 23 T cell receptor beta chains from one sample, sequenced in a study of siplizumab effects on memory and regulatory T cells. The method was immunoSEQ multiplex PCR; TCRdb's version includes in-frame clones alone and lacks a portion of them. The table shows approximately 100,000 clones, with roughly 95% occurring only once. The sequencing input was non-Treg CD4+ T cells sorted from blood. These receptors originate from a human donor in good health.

CDR3 coding DNA: TGCGCCAGCAGCTTGGGTCCCGGGACAGCGATTAATGAAAAACTGTTTTTT. This gives the protein CASSLGPGTAINEKLFF. The J gene is TRBJ1-4, the V gene TRBV5-1, with 7 nucleotides matching TRBD1. Germline V lookup: CDR1 SGHRS, CDR2 YFSETQ. Trimming took 0 bases from V and 4 from J; bases not matched to a gene: 9. The CDR3 is 17 residues long. Looking up the rest from reference TRBV5-1 and TRBJ1-4 gives the full variable domain: KAGVTQTPRYLIKTRGQQVTLSCSPISGHRSVSWYQQTPGQGLQFLFEYFSETQRNKGNFPGRFSGRQFSNSRSEMNVSTLELGDSALYLCASSLGPGTAINEKLFFGSGTQLSVL.

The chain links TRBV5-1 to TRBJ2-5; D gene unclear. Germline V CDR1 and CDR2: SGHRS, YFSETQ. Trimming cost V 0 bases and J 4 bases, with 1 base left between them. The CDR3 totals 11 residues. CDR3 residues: CASSLAETQYF. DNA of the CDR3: TGCGCCAGCAGCTTGGCAGAGACCCAGTACTTC.

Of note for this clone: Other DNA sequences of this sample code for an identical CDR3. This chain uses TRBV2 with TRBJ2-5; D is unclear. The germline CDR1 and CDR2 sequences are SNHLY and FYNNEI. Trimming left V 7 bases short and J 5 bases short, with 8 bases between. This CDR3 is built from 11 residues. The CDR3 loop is CASTGWETQYF. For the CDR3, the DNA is TGTGCCAGCACCGGGTGGGAGACCCAGTACTTC.

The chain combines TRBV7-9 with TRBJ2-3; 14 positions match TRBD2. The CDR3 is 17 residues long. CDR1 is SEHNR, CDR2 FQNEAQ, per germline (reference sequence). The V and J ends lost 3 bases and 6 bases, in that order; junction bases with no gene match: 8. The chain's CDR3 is CASSLGLAGVRTDTQYF. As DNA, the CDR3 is TGTGCCAGCAGCTTGGGACTAGCGGGGGTCAGAACGGATACGCAGTATTTT.

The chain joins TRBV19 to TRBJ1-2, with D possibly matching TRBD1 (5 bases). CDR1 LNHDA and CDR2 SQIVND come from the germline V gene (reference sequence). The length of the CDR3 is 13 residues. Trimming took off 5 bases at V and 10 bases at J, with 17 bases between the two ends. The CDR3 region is CASSQGKRGDYTF. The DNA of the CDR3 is TGTGCCAGTAGTCAGGGTAAAAGGGGAGACTACACCTTC.

CDR3 sequence: CASRQSSGANVLTF. The CDR3 DNA reads TGCGCCAGCAGACAAAGCTCTGGGGCCAACGTCCTGACTTTC. J is TRBJ2-6 and V is TRBV5-1, with D unresolved. This CDR3 contains 14 residues. The V end was cut by 5 bases, the J end by 0 bases, with 6 bases between. Per the germline V gene, CDR1 is SGHRS and CDR2 is YFSETQ.

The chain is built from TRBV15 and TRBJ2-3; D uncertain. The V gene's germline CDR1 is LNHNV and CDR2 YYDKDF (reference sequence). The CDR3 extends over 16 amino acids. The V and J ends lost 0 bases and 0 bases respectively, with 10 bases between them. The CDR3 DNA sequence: TGTGCCACCAGCAGAGATATTATGGCTAGCACAGATACGCAGTATTTT. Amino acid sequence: CATSRDIMASTDTQYF.

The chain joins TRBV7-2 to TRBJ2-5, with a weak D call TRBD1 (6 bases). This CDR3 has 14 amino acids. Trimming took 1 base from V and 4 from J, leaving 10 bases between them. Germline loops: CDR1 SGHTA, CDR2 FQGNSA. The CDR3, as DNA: TGTGCCAGCAGCTTAGACCGCAGGGGAGAGACCCAGTACTTC. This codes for CASSLDRRGETQYF.

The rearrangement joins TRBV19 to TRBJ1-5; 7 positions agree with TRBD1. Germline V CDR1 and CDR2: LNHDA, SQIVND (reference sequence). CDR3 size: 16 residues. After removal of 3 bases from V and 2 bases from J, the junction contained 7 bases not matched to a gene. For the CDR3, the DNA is TGTGCCAGTAGTATGGGACAGCTTATGGGCAATCAGCCCCAGCATTTT. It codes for CASSMGQLMGNQPQHF.

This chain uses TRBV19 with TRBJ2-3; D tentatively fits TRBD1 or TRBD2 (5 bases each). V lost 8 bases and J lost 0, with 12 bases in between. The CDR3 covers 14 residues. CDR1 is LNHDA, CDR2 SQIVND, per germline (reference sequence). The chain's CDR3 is CASSPRDSTDTQYF. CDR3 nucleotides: TGTGCCAGTTCCCCCCGGGACAGCACAGATACGCAGTATTTT.

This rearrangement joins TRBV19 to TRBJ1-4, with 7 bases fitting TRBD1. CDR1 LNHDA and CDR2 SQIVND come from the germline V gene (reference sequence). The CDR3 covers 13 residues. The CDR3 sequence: CAGGGQPNEKLFF. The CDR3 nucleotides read TGTGCAGGCGGGGGACAGCCTAATGAAAAACTGTTTTTT.

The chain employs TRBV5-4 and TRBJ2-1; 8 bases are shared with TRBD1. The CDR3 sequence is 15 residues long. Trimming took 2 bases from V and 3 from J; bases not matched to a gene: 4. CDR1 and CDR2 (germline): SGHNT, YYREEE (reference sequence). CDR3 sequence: CASSFTTGDYNEQFF. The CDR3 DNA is TGTGCCAGCAGCTTTACGACAGGGGACTACAATGAGCAGTTCTTC.

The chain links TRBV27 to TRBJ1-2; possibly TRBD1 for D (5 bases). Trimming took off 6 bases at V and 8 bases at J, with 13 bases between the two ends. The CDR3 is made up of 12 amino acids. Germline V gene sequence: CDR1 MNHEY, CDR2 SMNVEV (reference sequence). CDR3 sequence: CASSEGIGGYTF. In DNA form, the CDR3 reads TGTGCCAGCAGCGAGGGGATCGGGGGCTACACCTTC.

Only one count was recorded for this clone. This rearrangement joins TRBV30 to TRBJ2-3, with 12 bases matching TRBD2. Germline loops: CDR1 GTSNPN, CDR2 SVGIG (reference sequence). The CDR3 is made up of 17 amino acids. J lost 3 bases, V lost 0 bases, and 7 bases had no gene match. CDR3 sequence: CAWSVNRLAGVTDTQYF. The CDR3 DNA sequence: TGTGCCTGGAGTGTAAACAGACTAGCGGGGGTAACAGATACGCAGTATTTT.

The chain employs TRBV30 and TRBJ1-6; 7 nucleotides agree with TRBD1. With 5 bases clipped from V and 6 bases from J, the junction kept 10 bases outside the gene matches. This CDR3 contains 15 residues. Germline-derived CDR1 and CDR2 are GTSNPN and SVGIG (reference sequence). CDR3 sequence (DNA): TGTGCCTGGGACTTAACAGGGGACGGTAATTCACCCCTCCACTTT. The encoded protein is CAWDLTGDGNSPLHF. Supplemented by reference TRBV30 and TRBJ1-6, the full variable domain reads SQTIHQWPATLVQPVGSPLSLECTVEGTSNPNLYWYRQAAGRGLQLLFYSVGIGQISSEVPQNLSASRPQDRQFILSSKKLLLSDSGFYLCAWDLTGDGNSPLHFGNGTRLTVT.

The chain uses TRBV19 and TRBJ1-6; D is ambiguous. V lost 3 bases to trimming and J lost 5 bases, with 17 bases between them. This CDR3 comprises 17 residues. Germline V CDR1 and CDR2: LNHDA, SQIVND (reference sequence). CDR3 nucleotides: TGTGCCAGTAGTATTGGAAAGGGCGCCCTTCATAATTCACCCCTCCACTTT. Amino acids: CASSIGKGALHNSPLHF.

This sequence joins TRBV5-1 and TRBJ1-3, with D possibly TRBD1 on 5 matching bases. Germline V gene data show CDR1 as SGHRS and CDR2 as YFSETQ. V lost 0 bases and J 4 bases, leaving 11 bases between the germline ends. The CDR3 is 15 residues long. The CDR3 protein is CASSLADSVGNTIYF. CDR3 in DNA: TGCGCCAGCAGCTTGGCCGACAGTGTCGGAAACACCATATATTTT.

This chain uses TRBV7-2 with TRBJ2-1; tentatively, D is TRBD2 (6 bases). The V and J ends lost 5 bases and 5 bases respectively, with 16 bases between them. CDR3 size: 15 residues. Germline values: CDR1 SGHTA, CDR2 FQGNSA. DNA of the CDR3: TGTGCCAGCAGCCGACCGGGACGGAGGGACAATGAGCAGTTCTTC. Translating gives CASSRPGRRDNEQFF. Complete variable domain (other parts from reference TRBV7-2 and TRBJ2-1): GAGVSQSPSNKVTEKGKDVELRCDPISGHTALYWYRQSLGQGLEFLIYFQGNSAPDKSGLPSDRFSAERTGGSVSTLTIQRTQQEDSAVYLCASSRPGRRDNEQFFGPGTRLTVL.

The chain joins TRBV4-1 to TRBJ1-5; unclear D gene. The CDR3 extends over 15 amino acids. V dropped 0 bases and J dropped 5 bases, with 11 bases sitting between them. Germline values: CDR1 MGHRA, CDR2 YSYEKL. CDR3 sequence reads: CASSQDGGRHQPQHF. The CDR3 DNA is TGCGCCAGCAGCCAAGATGGCGGCAGGCATCAGCCCCAGCATTTT.

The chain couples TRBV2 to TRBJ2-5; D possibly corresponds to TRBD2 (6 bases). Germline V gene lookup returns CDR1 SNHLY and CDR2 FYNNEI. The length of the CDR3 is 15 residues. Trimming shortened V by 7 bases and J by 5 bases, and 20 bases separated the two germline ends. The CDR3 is CASKQLEGSWETQYF. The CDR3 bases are TGTGCCAGCAAGCAGCTGGAGGGATCCTGGGAGACCCAGTACTTC.

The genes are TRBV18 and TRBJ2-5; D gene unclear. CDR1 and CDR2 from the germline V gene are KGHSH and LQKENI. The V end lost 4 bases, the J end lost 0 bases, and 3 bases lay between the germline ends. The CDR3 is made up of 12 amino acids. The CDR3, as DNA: TGTGCCAGCTCACAAAACCAAGAGACCCAGTACTTC. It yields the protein CASSQNQETQYF. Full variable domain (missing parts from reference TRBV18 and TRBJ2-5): NAGVMQNPRHLVRRRGQEARLRCSPMKGHSHVYWYRQLPEEGLKFMVYLQKENIIDESGMPKERFSAEFPKEGPSILRIQQVVRGDSAAYFCASSQNQETQYFGPGTRLLVL.

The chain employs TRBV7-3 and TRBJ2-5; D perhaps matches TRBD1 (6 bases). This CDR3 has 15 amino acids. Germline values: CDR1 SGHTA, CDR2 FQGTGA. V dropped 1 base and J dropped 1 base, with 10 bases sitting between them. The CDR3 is CASSLMWGPQETQYF. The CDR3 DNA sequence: TGTGCCAGCAGCTTAATGTGGGGGCCCCAAGAGACCCAGTACTTC.

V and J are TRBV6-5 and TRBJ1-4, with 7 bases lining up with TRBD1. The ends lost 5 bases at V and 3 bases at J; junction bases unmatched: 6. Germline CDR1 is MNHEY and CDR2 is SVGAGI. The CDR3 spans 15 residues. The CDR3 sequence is CASSRRDSPNEKLFF. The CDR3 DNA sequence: TGTGCCAGCAGTCGCCGGGACAGTCCTAATGAAAAACTGTTTTTT.